What follows are 28 T cell receptor beta chains derived from one specimen sequenced in a study of T cell clonotyping in hematopoietic cell transplantation. Here immunoSEQ multiplex PCR was the method, and the copy in TCRdb shows in-frame clones only, minus some. The data contain approximately 17,000 clones, around 90% of them singletons. Material: peripheral blood mononuclear cells. Source of these receptors: a middle-aged man in good health. Some clones in this sample may be carry-over from other donors' samples.

J is TRBJ2-6 and V is TRBV27; either TRBD1 or TRBD2 may supply D (5 bases each). The CDR3 is 17 residues long. Germline V gene lookup returns CDR1 MNHEY and CDR2 SMNVEV (reference sequence). The ends were cut back, 6 bases at V and 0 bases at J, with 15 bases in the middle. CDR3 sequence reads: CASRPGGAGSGANVLTF. In DNA form, the CDR3 reads TGTGCCAGCAGACCTGGTGGGGCGGGCTCTGGGGCCAACGTCCTGACTTTC. The whole variable domain, filled in from reference TRBV27 and TRBJ2-6, reads EAQVTQNPRYLITVTGKKLTVTCSQNMNHEYMSWYRQDPGLGLRQIYYSMNVEVTDKGDVPEGYKVSRKEKRNFPLILESPSPNQTSLYFCASRPGGAGSGANVLTFGAGSRLTVL.

The chain is built from TRBV5-6 and TRBJ1-5; 12 positions match TRBD1. The CDR3 has 17 amino acids. Trimming cost V 0 bases and J 6 bases; bases outside gene matches: 7. CDR1 SGHDT and CDR2 YYEEEE come from the germline V gene. Here the CDR3 DNA reads TGTGCCAGCAGCTTGGGTGGGACAGGGGGCGAGACTCAGCCCCAGCATTTT. This encodes CASSLGGTGGETQPQHF.

J is TRBJ1-1 and V is TRBV29-1; D is perhaps TRBD1 (6 bases). CDR3 size: 13 residues. Trimming pared 2 bases from V and 9 bases from J, leaving 16 bases between. Germline CDR1 reads SQVTM; CDR2 reads ANQGSEA. The CDR3 reads CSVETGIGRKAFF. The CDR3 DNA is TGCAGCGTTGAAACAGGGATAGGGAGGAAAGCTTTCTTT.

The gene calls are TRBV19 and TRBJ1-2; 10 nucleotides align to TRBD1. The junction had 6 bases not matched to a gene; V was cut back by 5 bases and J by 3 bases. The V gene's germline CDR1 is LNHDA and CDR2 SQIVND (reference sequence). The CDR3 is 15 residues long. This CDR3 is CASSDPGTGDYGYTF. The CDR3 DNA reads as TGTGCCAGTAGTGATCCCGGGACAGGGGACTATGGCTACACCTTC. Full variable domain (remainder filled in from reference TRBV19 and TRBJ1-2): DGGITQSPKYLFRKEGQNVTLSCEQNLNHDAMYWYRQDPGQGLRLIYYSQIVNDFQKGDIAEGYSVSREKKESFPLTVTSAQKNPTAFYLCASSDPGTGDYGYTFGSGTRLTVV.

The V gene is TRBV5-4, the J gene TRBJ2-7; 13 nucleotides align to TRBD2. This CDR3 spans 15 amino acids. After removal of 4 bases from V and 2 bases from J, the junction contained 3 bases not matched to a gene. Germline CDR1 reads SGHNT; CDR2 reads YYREEE (reference sequence). CDR3 amino acids: CASSNGLAGAYEQYF. In DNA, the CDR3 is TGTGCCAGCAGCAATGGACTAGCGGGGGCCTACGAGCAGTACTTC. Based on the CDR3 plus reference TRBV5-4 and TRBJ2-7, the full variable domain is ETGVTQSPTHLIKTRGQQVTLRCSSQSGHNTVSWYQQALGQGPQFIFQYYREEENGRGNFPPRFSGLQFPNYSSELNVNALELDDSALYLCASSNGLAGAYEQYFGPGTRLTVT.

This clone was seen only once. The chain joins TRBV28 to TRBJ1-2; the D gene is possibly TRBD1 (5 bases). The ends were cut back, 5 bases at V and 2 bases at J, with 9 bases in the middle. The CDR3 runs to 13 residues. Germline values: CDR1 MDHEN, CDR2 SYDVKM. The CDR3 DNA sequence: TGTGCCAGCAGTCAGGGCCGAAACTATGGCTACACCTTC. Translating gives CASSQGRNYGYTF.

V is TRBV4-1 and J is TRBJ2-5; D tentatively fits TRBD1 or TRBD2 (6 bases each). This CDR3 has 16 residues. The germline gives CDR1 MGHRA, CDR2 YSYEKL. Trimming removed 1 base from V and 5 bases from J, with 17 bases in between. The CDR3 nucleotides read TGCGCCAGCAGCCAAGGGGCGGGACAACCAGGGGAGACCCAGTACTTC. Encoded protein: CASSQGAGQPGETQYF.

The CDR3 sequence is CASSVSGGNSYGYTF. The CDR3 nucleotides are TGTGCCAGCAGTGTATCGGGGGGTAACAGCTATGGCTACACCTTC. J is TRBJ1-2 and V is TRBV2, with D perhaps matching TRBD1 (5 bases). V dropped 4 bases and J dropped 4 bases, with 16 bases sitting between them. Germline lookup yields CDR1 SNHLY and CDR2 FYNNEI. CDR3 length: 15 residues.

V usage is TRBV11-2 and J usage is TRBJ1-2; D gene uncertain. CDR3 length: 14 residues. Trimming left V 0 bases short and J 8 bases short, with 13 bases between. Per the germline V gene, CDR1 is SGHAT and CDR2 is FQNNGV. In nucleotides, the CDR3 is TGTGCCAGCAGCTTAGATCTTTGGGCGGGCGGCTACACCTTC. Its protein is CASSLDLWAGGYTF.

CDR3 DNA sequence: TGTGCCAGCAGCCCCGACAGTAACACTGAAGCTTTCTTT. Translating it yields CASSPDSNTEAFF. This chain uses TRBV7-3 with TRBJ1-1; the D gene is possibly TRBD1 (5 bases). V was clipped by 5 bases and J by 2 bases, with 9 bases between them. This CDR3 has 13 residues. The V gene's germline CDR1 is SGHTA and CDR2 FQGTGA.

This chain links TRBV5-1 with TRBJ1-2; 7 nucleotides line up with TRBD1. The CDR3 is 17 amino acids. From germline, CDR1 is SGHRS and CDR2 YFSETQ. V gave up 1 base and J gave up 5 bases; unmatched junction bases: 14. CDR3 DNA: TGCGCCAGCAGCTTGATAGGGGGCCGGGCGGGGGATTATGGCTACACCTTC. It is translated as CASSLIGGRAGDYGYTF.

The genes are TRBV5-1 and TRBJ1-1; possibly TRBD1 for D (5 bases). The CDR3 extends over 15 amino acids. CDR1 is SGHRS, CDR2 YFSETQ, per germline. The ends were cut back, 6 bases at V and 7 bases at J, with 22 bases in the middle. The CDR3: CASTHSAGGVDEAFF. The CDR3 DNA reads as TGCGCCAGCACCCATTCCGCTGGGGGAGTGGATGAAGCTTTCTTT.

This chain uses TRBV5-8 with TRBJ2-3; 8 bases align to TRBD2. Germline-derived CDR1 and CDR2 are SGHTS and YDEGEE. This CDR3 has 14 residues. J gave up 6 bases and V 1 base, and 4 bases lay outside the gene matches. CDR3 residues: CASSLIGTRDTQYF. CDR3 in DNA: TGTGCCAGCAGCTTGATAGGGACTAGGGATACGCAGTATTTT. Variable domain in full (rest from reference TRBV5-8 and TRBJ2-3): EAGVTQSPTHLIKTRGQQATLRCSPISGHTSVYWYQQALGLGLQFLLWYDEGEERNRGNFPPRFSGRQFPNYSSELNVNALELEDSALYLCASSLIGTRDTQYFGPGTRLTVL.

The chain employs TRBV6-1 and TRBJ1-2, with D hard to call. With 10 bases removed from V and 5 bases from J, the gap between germline ends came to 23 bases. CDR3 length: 15 residues. The germline CDR1 and CDR2 sequences are MNHNS and SASEGT. The CDR3 DNA is TGTGCCACCGCTTACTCTACAGATCTTAGGTATGGCTACACCTTC. This encodes CATAYSTDLRYGYTF.

The chain couples TRBV7-2 to TRBJ1-6; the D gene is possibly TRBD1 (5 bases). CDR3 length equals 16 residues. Trimming removed 5 bases from V and 3 bases from J, with 14 bases in between. CDR1 and CDR2 (germline): SGHTA, FQGNSA. Written as DNA, the CDR3 is TGTGCCAGCAGCATTGGCCAGGGTGTCTATAATTCACCCCTCCACTTT. The encoded protein is CASSIGQGVYNSPLHF.

The V and J genes are TRBV13 and TRBJ1-1, with 8 bases lining up with TRBD1. V was pared by 3 bases and J by 2 bases, with 20 bases of the junction left unmatched. Germline-derived CDR1 and CDR2 are PRHDT and FYEKMQ (reference sequence). The CDR3 is made up of 20 amino acids. In DNA, the CDR3 is TGTGCCAGCAGCTTCCGGAGACATGGGACAGGTGCTTTGGTAAACACTGAAGCTTTCTTT. Translated, it gives CASSFRRHGTGALVNTEAFF.

CDR3 residues: CASSPKPRPARNSPLHF. The CDR3 DNA sequence: TGTGCCAGCAGTCCAAAACCCCGGCCAGCACGGAATTCACCCCTCCACTTT. The rearrangement joins TRBV27 to TRBJ1-6; D call uncertain. V was clipped by 5 bases and J by 7 bases, with 21 bases between them. Germline lookup yields CDR1 MNHEY and CDR2 SMNVEV (reference sequence). The CDR3 extends over 17 amino acids.

The chain has TRBV5-1 and TRBJ1-2; D is undetermined. The V end was cut by 4 bases, the J end by 2 bases, with 12 bases between. The CDR3 length is 14 residues. The germline gives CDR1 SGHRS, CDR2 YFSETQ. The CDR3 DNA is TGCGCCAGCAGCACCCCTTCAACGAACTATGGCTACACCTTC. Residues: CASSTPSTNYGYTF.

This clone was observed a single time. The chain joins TRBV14 to TRBJ2-7; D is ambiguous. The CDR3 runs to 12 residues. CDR1 is SGHDN and CDR2 is FVKESK in the germline V gene. V was pared by 0 bases and J by 4 bases, with 4 bases between. CDR3 in amino acids: CASSQELYEQYF. The CDR3, as DNA: TGTGCCAGCAGCCAAGAACTATACGAGCAGTACTTC.

The CDR3 is CASSWGHFQGTSYEQYF. The CDR3 region has the DNA TGCGCCAGCAGCTGGGGACACTTTCAAGGGACGTCCTACGAGCAGTACTTC. The chain recombines TRBV5-1 with TRBJ2-7, with D possibly TRBD1 on 6 matching bases. This CDR3 spans 17 amino acids. CDR1 is SGHRS and CDR2 is YFSETQ in the germline V gene. V gave up 3 bases and J gave up 1 base, with 20 bases separating them.

The rearrangement links TRBV30 to TRBJ2-7; no clear D gene. CDR3 length equals 12 residues. Germline lookup yields CDR1 GTSNPN and CDR2 SVGIG (reference sequence). Here the CDR3 reads CARRFKDYEQYF. The CDR3 DNA follows: TGTGCACGGCGCTTCAAGGACTACGAGCAGTACTTC.

The chain links TRBV6-1 to TRBJ2-3; 16 bases match TRBD2. The CDR3 is made up of 16 amino acids. J was trimmed by 5 bases and V by 4 bases; bases with no gene match: 3. Germline V gives CDR1 MNHNS, CDR2 SASEGT. CDR3 protein: CASSAGTSGGGDTQYF. The CDR3 bases are TGTGCCAGCAGTGCTGGGACTAGCGGGGGGGGAGATACGCAGTATTTT.

The chain employs TRBV5-1 and TRBJ1-1; no definite D call. The CDR3 sequence is 12 residues long. CDR1 SGHRS and CDR2 YFSETQ come from the germline V gene. V lost 0 bases and J lost 3, with 3 bases in between. The CDR3 DNA reads as TGCGCCAGCAGCTTGGGTGACACTGAAGCTTTCTTT. Translating it yields CASSLGDTEAFF.

The chain employs TRBV27 and TRBJ1-2; tentative D call: TRBD1 (6 bases). The CDR3 is 14 residues long. The V gene's germline CDR1 is MNHEY and CDR2 SMNVEV (reference sequence). V lost 7 bases and J 4 bases, leaving 16 bases between the germline ends. CDR3 amino acids: CASTLRSGAYGYTF. CDR3 bases: TGTGCCAGCACCCTGAGATCAGGGGCCTATGGCTACACCTTC.

The rearrangement joins TRBV30 to TRBJ1-4; the D is unclear. The V end lost 4 bases, the J end lost 0 bases, and 9 bases lay between the germline ends. CDR1 GTSNPN and CDR2 SVGIG come from the germline V gene (reference sequence). The CDR3 runs 14 residues. The CDR3 region is CAWTLQTTNEKLFF. CDR3 DNA sequence: TGTGCCTGGACCCTACAGACAACTAATGAAAAACTGTTTTTT.

This rearrangement joins TRBV19 to TRBJ2-3; D is undetermined. The CDR3 consists of 13 residues. Germline loops: CDR1 LNHDA, CDR2 SQIVND (reference sequence). Trimming took off 5 bases at V and 5 bases at J, with 11 bases between the two ends. CDR3 sequence: CASSFLPGDTQYF. CDR3 sequence (DNA): TGTGCCAGTAGTTTCCTCCCTGGAGATACGCAGTATTTT.

V and J are TRBV2 and TRBJ2-7; D perhaps matches TRBD2 (6 bases). With 7 bases removed from V and 5 bases from J, the gap between germline ends came to 12 bases. The CDR3 length is 12 residues. Germline V lookup: CDR1 SNHLY, CDR2 FYNNEI. The CDR3 DNA reads as TGTGCCAGCACGGGGGAAAGGAACGAGCAGTACTTC. This codes for CASTGERNEQYF. The entire variable domain, with the rest obtained from reference TRBV2 and TRBJ2-7, is as follows: EPEVTQTPSHQVTQMGQEVILRCVPISNHLYFYWYRQILGQKVEFLVSFYNNEISEKSEIFDDQFSVERPDGSNFTLKIRSTKLEDSAMYFCASTGERNEQYFGPGTRLTVT.

A few counts support this clone. V usage is TRBV19 and J usage is TRBJ1-3; unclear D gene. Germline assignment: CDR1 LNHDA and CDR2 SQIVND (reference sequence). The length of the CDR3 is 14 residues. V lost 5 bases and J 0 bases, leaving 8 bases between the germline ends. The CDR3 reads CASSAMSSGNTIYF. Written as DNA, the CDR3 is TGTGCCAGTAGTGCGATGAGCTCTGGAAACACCATATATTTT. The entire variable domain, with the rest obtained from reference TRBV19 and TRBJ1-3, is as follows: DGGITQSPKYLFRKEGQNVTLSCEQNLNHDAMYWYRQDPGQGLRLIYYSQIVNDFQKGDIAEGYSVSREKKESFPLTVTSAQKNPTAFYLCASSAMSSGNTIYFGEGSWLTVV.